This T cell receptor (beta chain) was found in a study of T cells after yellow fever vaccination. TCRdb re-derived calls from the 5' RACE reads in MiXCR, one entry per CDR3 protein. The table lists hundreds of thousands of distinct CDR3 sequences, roughly 14% of them singletons. This CDR3 region has 15 residues. Germline CDR1 reads SGHTA; CDR2 reads FQGNSA. Trimming removed 10 bases from V and 0 bases from J; junction bases left unmatched: 8. Study-wide results and caveats: Most primary-vaccination clones reappeared after the booster (approximately 95% CD4, 88% CD8).

This clonotype was observed at least ten times. Antigen: not known. The sequences come from PBMCs, collected on the day of the yellow fever booster vaccination. The rearrangement joins TRBV7-2 to TRBJ2-2; TRBD2 matches at 7 bases. The sequence was obtained from a man between 25 and 39 years old who received the YFV17D yellow fever vaccine. The CDR3 nucleotides are TGTGCCACGAGGGTGGCGGGAGCGAACACCGGGGAGCTGTTTTTT. Its protein product is CATRVAGANTGELFF.